Listed here are 29 T cell receptor beta chains from one sample, sequenced in a study of OX40 agonist ivuxolimab in advanced cancers. Clones were sequenced by immunoSEQ multiplex PCR, and TCRdb holds only the in-frame ones, with some missing. The sample carries roughly 80,000 clones, more than 70% recorded once. The source material was CD4+ or CD8+ T cells sorted from blood, sampled in a trial of the OX40 agonist ivuxolimab. These receptors came from an adult with an advanced solid tumor such as melanoma, head and neck, liver or kidney cancer.

The V gene is TRBV7-9, the J gene TRBJ2-1, with 7 bases identical to TRBD1. The trim removed 5 bases at V and 1 base at J, leaving 8 bases unmatched. Looked up from germline, CDR1 is SEHNR and CDR2 is FQNEAQ (reference sequence). The CDR3 extends over 16 amino acids. The CDR3 DNA is TGTGCCAGCAGCCCCCGGACAGGAAAATCCTACAATGAGCAGTTCTTC. As protein: CASSPRTGKSYNEQFF.

The V gene is TRBV29-1, the J gene TRBJ2-7, with D hard to call. Per germline, CDR1 SQVTM and CDR2 ANQGSEA. The CDR3 totals 14 residues. V was shortened by 4 bases and J by 2 bases, with 15 bases between the two germline ends. The CDR3 protein is CSVARAVGAYEQYF. For the CDR3, the DNA is TGCAGCGTTGCTAGGGCAGTCGGCGCCTACGAGCAGTACTTC.

The rearrangement links TRBV6-1 to TRBJ1-2; D perhaps matches TRBD1 (6 bases). Germline CDR1 MNHNS, CDR2 SASEGT. The CDR3 extends over 12 amino acids. V lost 4 bases, J lost 4 bases, and 7 bases lay in between. This CDR3 reads CASSGQVYGYTF. For the CDR3, the DNA is TGTGCCAGCAGTGGACAGGTCTATGGCTACACCTTC.

About this clone: Relative to the germline gene, one junction end is altered; a read error may explain this. Different DNA sequences within this sample yield the same CDR3. The chain recombines TRBV5-6 with TRBJ1-1; 11 nucleotides align to TRBD1. This CDR3 has 19 amino acids. The germline CDR1 and CDR2 sequences are SGHDT and YYEEEE. DNA of the CDR3: TGTGCCAGCAGCTTGCTTGTTGGGACAGGGGGTCCCTTGAACACTGAAGCCTTCTTT. This translates into CASSLLVGTGGPLNTEAFF.

The chain links TRBV6-5 to TRBJ2-3; maybe TRBD1 (5 bases). Per the germline V gene, CDR1 is MNHEY and CDR2 is SVGAGI. Trimming left V 6 bases short and J 5 bases short, with 15 bases between. The CDR3 is 14 amino acids. CDR3 amino acids: CASRPRTTGDTQYF. As DNA, the CDR3 is TGTGCCAGCAGACCCCGGACAACAGGAGATACGCAGTATTTT.

The chain has TRBV21-1 and TRBJ1-5. TRBV21-1 represents a pseudogene. The CDR3 covers 13 residues. The DNA of the CDR3 is TGTGCCAGCAGCATGAAATCCGATCAGCCCCAGCATTTT. Its translation is CASSMKSDQPQHF.

The V and J genes are TRBV7-2 and TRBJ1-1; D not certain. Germline V gene data show CDR1 as SGHTA and CDR2 as FQGNSA. CDR3 length: 13 residues. V was cut by 3 bases and J by 1 base, with 6 bases left in between. CDR3 amino acids: CASSLRQNTEAFF. CDR3 nucleotide sequence: TGTGCCAGCAGCTTGAGACAGAACACTGAAGCTTTCTTT.

CDR3 loop: CASSAAGDSKAYEQYF. The CDR3 nucleotides are TGTGCCAGCAGCGCCGCCGGGGATTCCAAGGCCTACGAGCAGTACTTC. J is TRBJ2-7 and V is TRBV11-2; TRBD2 is a possible D gene (5 bases). The V gene's germline CDR1 is SGHAT and CDR2 FQNNGV. Trimming left V 5 bases short and J 2 bases short, with 19 bases between. This CDR3 contains 16 residues.

The table lists this clone with a count of one. The rearrangement joins TRBV4-1 to TRBJ1-3, with 10 bases aligning to TRBD1. Germline lookup yields CDR1 MGHRA and CDR2 YSYEKL. This CDR3 contains 15 residues. V was pared by 0 bases and J by 7 bases, with 3 bases of the junction left unmatched. CDR3 in DNA: TGCGCCAGCAGCCAAGACCCGGGACAGGGGAACACCATATATTTT. Its translation is CASSQDPGQGNTIYF.

The chain employs TRBV30 and TRBJ1-2; 10 bases match TRBD1. J lost 4 bases, V lost 4 bases, and 12 bases had no gene match. This CDR3 comprises 16 residues. CDR1 is GTSNPN, CDR2 SVGIG, per germline (reference sequence). CDR3 loop: CAWIRRDRGVGYGYTF. As DNA, the CDR3 is TGTGCCTGGATACGCCGGGACAGGGGTGTCGGCTATGGCTACACCTTC.

CDR3 residues: CASRRGTGNTGELFF. The CDR3 coding sequence is TGTGCCAGTAGGAGAGGGACAGGGAACACCGGGGAGCTGTTTTTT. This chain uses TRBV19 with TRBJ2-2; 8 bases map to TRBD1. Germline lookup yields CDR1 LNHDA and CDR2 SQIVND (reference sequence). J gave up 1 base and V 6 bases, and 4 bases lay outside the gene matches. The CDR3 runs to 15 residues.

V and J are TRBV5-1 and TRBJ2-7; 12 bases are a match to TRBD2. The germline CDR1 and CDR2 sequences are SGHRS and YFSETQ. Unmatched junction bases numbered 9, after V lost 0 bases and J lost 5 bases. The CDR3 has 17 amino acids. The CDR3 here is CASSLVASGRAINEQYF. The CDR3 DNA is TGCGCCAGCAGCTTGGTGGCTAGCGGGAGGGCGATCAACGAGCAGTACTTC.

The genes are TRBV4-2 and TRBJ1-1; D remains unclear. This CDR3 region has 12 residues. V was cut by 4 bases and J by 1 base, with 4 bases left in between. The germline V gene encodes CDR1 LGHNA and CDR2 YNFKEQ. CDR3 in DNA: TGTGCCAGCAGCCCTGAGAACACTGAAGCTTTCTTT. It specifies CASSPENTEAFF.

The rearrangement joins TRBV7-9 to TRBJ2-7; D gene unclear. The V end lost 2 bases, the J end lost 4 bases, and 6 bases lay between the germline ends. CDR1 and CDR2 from the germline V gene are SEHNR and FQNEAQ (reference sequence). This CDR3 contains 12 residues. In DNA form, the CDR3 reads TGTGCCAGCAGCTTAATGTCATACGAGCAGTACTTC. Protein product: CASSLMSYEQYF.

V usage is TRBV21-1 and J usage is TRBJ2-4; whether TRBD2, the table's D call, matches the DNA was not checked. TRBV21-1 constitutes a pseudogene. The CDR3 consists of 16 residues. In DNA form, the CDR3 reads TGTGCCAGCAGCACTTGGACTCTTCTAGCCAAAAACATTCAGTACTTC. It codes for CASSTWTLLAKNIQYF.

This chain connects TRBV2 to TRBJ2-1, with TRBD2 matching over 12 bases. The J segment lost 5 bases and the V segment lost 4 bases, leaving 3 bases of the junction unmatched. This CDR3 contains 15 residues. Germline assignment: CDR1 SNHLY and CDR2 FYNNEI. This CDR3 reads CASSGTSGTHNEQFF. CDR3 nucleotide sequence: TGTGCCAGCAGTGGGACTAGCGGGACCCACAATGAGCAGTTCTTC.

The DNA for the CDR3 is TGTGCCAGCAGCGTAGATTCAGGGGGCTACTCTGGAAACACCATATATTTT. Translated: CASSVDSGGYSGNTIYF. The chain recombines TRBV9 with TRBJ1-3; 8 positions match TRBD1. The germline V gene encodes CDR1 SGDLS and CDR2 YYNGEE. The CDR3 contains 17 residues. J gave up 0 bases and V 0 bases, and 5 bases lay outside the gene matches. Full variable domain (rest looked up from reference TRBV9 and TRBJ1-3): DSGVTQTPKHLITATGQRVTLRCSPRSGDLSVYWYQQSLDQGLQFLIQYYNGEERAKGNILERFSAQQFPDLHSELNLSSLELGDSALYFCASSVDSGGYSGNTIYFGEGSWLTVV.

The genes are TRBV5-1 and TRBJ2-3, with TRBD2 matching 10 bases. The CDR3 contains 15 residues. With 4 bases clipped from V and 4 bases from J, the junction kept 6 bases outside the gene matches. CDR1 is SGHRS and CDR2 is YFSETQ in the germline V gene. The CDR3 bases are TGCGCCAGCAGCACTCTAGCGGGAGCGCCAGATACGCAGTATTTT. Amino acid sequence: CASSTLAGAPDTQYF.

The chain links TRBV19 to TRBJ1-1, with D uncertain. The V end was cut by 2 bases, the J end by 4 bases, with 14 bases between. The germline gives CDR1 LNHDA, CDR2 SQIVND (reference sequence). The CDR3 contains 15 residues. The CDR3 nucleotides read TGTGCCAGTAGTATATCAGGAGTTATCGCCACTGAAGCTTTCTTT. Translation gives CASSISGVIATEAFF.

This clone was observed a handful of times. The V call is TRBV5-1, the J call TRBJ2-3, with a tentative D call TRBD2 (6 bases). This CDR3 has 15 amino acids. The V end lost 0 bases, the J end lost 5 bases, and 13 bases lay between the germline ends. Germline-derived CDR1 and CDR2 are SGHRS and YFSETQ. The chain's CDR3 is CASSLVGGVIDTQYF. CDR3 nucleotide sequence: TGCGCCAGCAGCTTGGTGGGCGGGGTGATAGATACGCAGTATTTT.

The chain joins TRBV27 to TRBJ1-3; unclear D gene. CDR1 is MNHEY and CDR2 is SMNVEV in the germline V gene (reference sequence). Trimming left V 5 bases short and J 1 base short, with 6 bases between. This CDR3 is built from 13 residues. The CDR3 bases are TGTGCCAGCAGTGGGGATTCTGGAAACACCATATATTTT. Residues: CASSGDSGNTIYF.

The chain recombines TRBV5-4 with TRBJ1-6, with TRBD1 identical over 7 bases. Germline V gives CDR1 SGHNT, CDR2 YYREEE (reference sequence). The CDR3 spans 14 residues. V shed 2 bases and J 7 bases; nucleotides not matched to a gene: 3. CDR3 sequence (DNA): TGTGCCAGCAGCTTCGACAGGGCGAATTCACCCCTCCACTTT. Its translation: CASSFDRANSPLHF. Variable domain in full (rest from reference TRBV5-4 and TRBJ1-6): ETGVTQSPTHLIKTRGQQVTLRCSSQSGHNTVSWYQQALGQGPQFIFQYYREEENGRGNFPPRFSGLQFPNYSSELNVNALELDDSALYLCASSFDRANSPLHFGNGTRLTVT.

This clone was seen more than once but under ten times. The rearrangement uses TRBV5-4 and TRBJ2-2; 8 nucleotides align to TRBD1. Germline CDR1 reads SGHNT; CDR2 reads YYREEE (reference sequence). With V trimmed by 3 bases and J by 5 bases, 6 bases remained unmatched. CDR3 length: 15 residues. As DNA, the CDR3 is TGTGCCAGCAGCTCACACACAGGGGGGACCGGGGAGCTGTTTTTT. It codes for CASSSHTGGTGELFF.

The chain uses TRBV7-6 and TRBJ2-2, with 9 positions matching TRBD1. Germline V gene data show CDR1 as SGHVS and CDR2 as FNYEAQ. This CDR3 comprises 17 residues. The trim removed 3 bases at V and 3 bases at J, leaving 8 bases unmatched. In nucleotides, the CDR3 is TGTGCCAGCAGCTTGACAGGGGGATTTAGGGACACCGGGGAGCTGTTTTTT. Translation gives CASSLTGGFRDTGELFF.

The chain couples TRBV18 to TRBJ1-4, with D perhaps matching TRBD1 (5 bases). Germline assignment: CDR1 KGHSH and CDR2 LQKENI. This CDR3 contains 16 residues. Trimming shortened V by 3 bases and J by 2 bases, and 13 bases separated the two germline ends. The CDR3 region is CASSPSGGRTNEKLFF. In DNA form, the CDR3 reads TGTGCCAGCTCACCCTCCGGGGGACGCACTAATGAAAAACTGTTTTTT.

J is TRBJ2-1 and V is TRBV6-1, with 9 bases aligning to TRBD2. The CDR3 extends over 16 amino acids. V was clipped by 1 base and J by 3 bases; unmatched bases: 4. CDR1 is MNHNS and CDR2 is SASEGT in the germline V gene. The CDR3 region has the DNA TGTGCCAGCAGTGAAGAAGGACTAGCGTACTACAATGAGCAGTTCTTC. Protein sequence: CASSEEGLAYYNEQFF.

The chain has TRBV15 and TRBJ2-3; TRBD2 matches at 7 bases. Looked up from germline, CDR1 is LNHNV and CDR2 is YYDKDF (reference sequence). The CDR3 consists of 14 residues. The ends lost 4 bases at V and 4 bases at J; junction bases unmatched: 5. The CDR3 coding sequence is TGTGCCACCAGCATAACTAGCGAGGCAGATACGCAGTATTTT. Its protein product is CATSITSEADTQYF.

V usage is TRBV2 and J usage is TRBJ1-1; tentative D call: TRBD1 (5 bases). Germline V gene lookup returns CDR1 SNHLY and CDR2 FYNNEI. V lost 6 bases and J lost 4, with 15 bases in between. The CDR3 extends over 14 amino acids. The CDR3 is CASRWAGGFTEAFF. CDR3 nucleotides: TGTGCCAGCAGGTGGGCCGGGGGGTTCACTGAAGCTTTCTTT.

The rearrangement joins TRBV5-6 to TRBJ1-1; TRBD1 might be the D (5 bases). This CDR3 region has 12 residues. CDR1 and CDR2 from the germline V gene are SGHDT and YYEEEE. V was shortened by 4 bases and J by 11 bases, with 15 bases between the two germline ends. CDR3 loop: CASSGDGYLAFF. The DNA of the CDR3 is TGTGCCAGCAGCGGGGACGGTTATTTGGCTTTCTTT.